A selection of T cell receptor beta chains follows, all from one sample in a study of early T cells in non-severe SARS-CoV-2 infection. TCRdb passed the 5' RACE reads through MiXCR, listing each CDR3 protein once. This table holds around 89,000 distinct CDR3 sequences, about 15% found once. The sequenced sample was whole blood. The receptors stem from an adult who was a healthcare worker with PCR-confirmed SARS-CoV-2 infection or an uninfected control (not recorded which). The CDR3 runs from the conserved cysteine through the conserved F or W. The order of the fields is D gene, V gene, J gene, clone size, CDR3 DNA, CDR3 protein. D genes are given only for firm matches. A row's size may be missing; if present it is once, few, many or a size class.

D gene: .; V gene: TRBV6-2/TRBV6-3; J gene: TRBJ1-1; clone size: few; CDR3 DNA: TGTGCCAGCAGTGGGATGCCCAACACTGAAGCTTTCTTT; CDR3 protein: CASSGMPNTEAFF
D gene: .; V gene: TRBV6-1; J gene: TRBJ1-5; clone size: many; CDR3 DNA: TGTGCCAGCAGTGATTCACAGGGAGGTGGTCAGCCCCAGCATTTT; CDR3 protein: CASSDSQGGGQPQHF
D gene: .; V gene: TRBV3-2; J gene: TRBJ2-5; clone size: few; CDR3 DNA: TGTGCCAGCAGCCGACCTTCAACCAGCGGAAAACAGGAAGAGACCCAGTACTTC; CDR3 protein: CASSRPSTSGKQEETQYF
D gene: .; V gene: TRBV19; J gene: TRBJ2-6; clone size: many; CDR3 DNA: TGTGCCACTCGTGACCGCCAGGGGATGACTGGGGCCAACGTCCTGACTTTC; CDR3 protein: CATRDRQGMTGANVLTF
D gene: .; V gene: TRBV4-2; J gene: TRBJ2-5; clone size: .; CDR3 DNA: TGTGCCAGCAGCCAACAGGGCCGTCCACAAGAGACCCAGTACTTC; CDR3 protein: CASSQQGRPQETQYF
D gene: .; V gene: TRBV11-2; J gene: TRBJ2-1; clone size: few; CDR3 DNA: TGTGCCAGCAACGACAGGATGATACCCTACAATGAGCAGTTCTTC; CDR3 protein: CASNDRMIPYNEQFF
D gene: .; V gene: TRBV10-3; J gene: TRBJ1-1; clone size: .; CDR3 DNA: TGTGCCATCAGTGAAGAACCAGGGGACTGGGCAGCTTTCTTT; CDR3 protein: CAISEEPGDWAAFF
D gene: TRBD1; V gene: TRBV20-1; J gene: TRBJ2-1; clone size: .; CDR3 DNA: TGCAGTGCCGGACAGGGGGCCAATGAGCAGTTCTTC; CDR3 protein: CSAGQGANEQFF
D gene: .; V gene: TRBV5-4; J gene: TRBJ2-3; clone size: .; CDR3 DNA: TGTGCCAGCAGCTTTGGTGCGGCGGGGGCGGGCGATACGCAGTATTTT; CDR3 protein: CASSFGAAGAGDTQYF
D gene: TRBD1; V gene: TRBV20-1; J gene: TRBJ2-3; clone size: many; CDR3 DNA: TGCAGTGCTGGGACAGGCAGCACAGATACGCAGTATTTT; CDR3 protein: CSAGTGSTDTQYF
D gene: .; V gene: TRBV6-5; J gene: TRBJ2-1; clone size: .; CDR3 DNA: TGTGCCAGCACCCCGACAGGGGAGGGTGAGCAGTTCTTC; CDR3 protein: CASTPTGEGEQFF
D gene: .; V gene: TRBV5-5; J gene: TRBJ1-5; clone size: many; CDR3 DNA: TGTGCCAGCAGCCCCGGGACAACCAGCAATCAGCCCCAGCATTTT; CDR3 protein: CASSPGTTSNQPQHF
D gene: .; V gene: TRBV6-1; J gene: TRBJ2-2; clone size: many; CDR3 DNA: TGTGCCAGCAGTGAATGCTCGGGCCAGGCGAAGAACACCGGGGAGCTGTTTTTT; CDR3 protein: CASSECSGQAKNTGELFF
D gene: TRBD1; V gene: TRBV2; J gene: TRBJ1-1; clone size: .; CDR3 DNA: TGTGCCAGCAGCCAATCTCGACAGGGGGCTAGGGACACTGAAGCTTTCTTT; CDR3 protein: CASSQSRQGARDTEAFF
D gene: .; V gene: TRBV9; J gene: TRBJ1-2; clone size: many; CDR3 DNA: TGTGCCAGCAGCGTAGGGGACGGGAACTATGGCTACACCTTC; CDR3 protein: CASSVGDGNYGYTF
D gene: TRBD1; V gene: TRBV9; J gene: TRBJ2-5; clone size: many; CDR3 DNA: TGTGCCAGCAGCGTGACCACAGGGGTCGTAGAGACCCAGTACTTC; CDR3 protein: CASSVTTGVVETQYF
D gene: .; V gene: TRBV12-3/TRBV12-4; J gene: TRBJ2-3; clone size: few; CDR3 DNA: TGTGCCACCAGTCACGGACAGACAGATACGCAGTATTTT; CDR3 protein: CATSHGQTDTQYF
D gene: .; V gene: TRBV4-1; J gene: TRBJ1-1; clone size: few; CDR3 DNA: TGCGCCAGCAGCCAAGTTGGACGGGGAGCTACTGAAGCTTTCTTT; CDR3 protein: CASSQVGRGATEAFF
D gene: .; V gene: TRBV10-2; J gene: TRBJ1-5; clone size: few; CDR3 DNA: TGCGCCAGCAGCGAGAATAGCAATCAGCCCCAGCATTTT; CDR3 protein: CASSENSNQPQHF
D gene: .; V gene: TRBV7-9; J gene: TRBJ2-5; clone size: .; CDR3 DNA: TGTGCCAGCAGCCCTCCAGCCGTGAAGGGAGAGACCCAGTACTTC; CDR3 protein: CASSPPAVKGETQYF
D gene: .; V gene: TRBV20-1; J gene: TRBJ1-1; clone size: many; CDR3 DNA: TGCAGTAACCAGGGGAACACTGAAGCTTTCTTT; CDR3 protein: CSNQGNTEAFF
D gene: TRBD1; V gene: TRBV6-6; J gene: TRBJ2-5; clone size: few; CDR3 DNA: TGTGCCAGCAGTTACCTCGGGACAGTCCAAGAGACCCAGTACTTC; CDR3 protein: CASSYLGTVQETQYF
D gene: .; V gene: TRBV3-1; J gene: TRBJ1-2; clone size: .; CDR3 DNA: TGTGCCAGCAGCCAAGTCCAGGGTCATGGCTACACCTTC; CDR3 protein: CASSQVQGHGYTF